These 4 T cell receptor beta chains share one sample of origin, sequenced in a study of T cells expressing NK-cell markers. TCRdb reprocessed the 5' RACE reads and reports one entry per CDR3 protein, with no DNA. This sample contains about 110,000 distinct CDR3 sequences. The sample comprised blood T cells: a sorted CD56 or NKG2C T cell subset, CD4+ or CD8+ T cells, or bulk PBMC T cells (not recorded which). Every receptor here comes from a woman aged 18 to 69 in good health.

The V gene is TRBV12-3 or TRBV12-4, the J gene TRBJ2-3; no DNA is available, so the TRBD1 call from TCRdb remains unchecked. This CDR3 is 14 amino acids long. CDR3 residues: CASRPRGKADTQYF.

The CDR3 loop reads CASSMAVSYEQYF. This chain connects TRBV19 to TRBJ2-7. CDR3 length: 13 residues. Germline CDR1 and CDR2: LNHDA and SQIVND (reference sequence).

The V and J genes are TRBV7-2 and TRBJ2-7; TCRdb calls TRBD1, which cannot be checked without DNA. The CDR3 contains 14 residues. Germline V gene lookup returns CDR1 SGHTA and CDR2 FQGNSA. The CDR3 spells CASSPWTGNYEQYF.

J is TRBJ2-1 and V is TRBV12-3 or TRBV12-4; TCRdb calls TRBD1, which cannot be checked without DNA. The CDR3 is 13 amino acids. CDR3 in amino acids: CASSSPGPYEQFF.